A selection of T cell receptor beta chains follows, all from one sample in a study of CD8 T cells in ankylosing spondylitis. TCRdb re-analysed the 5' RACE reads in MiXCR, keeping a single row per CDR3 protein. The data show approximately 250,000 distinct CDR3 sequences, 8% to 10% seen once. Source material: blood, either unsorted or a sorted T cell fraction (not recorded which). These receptors all stem from a female donor with ankylosing spondylitis or in good health (not recorded which). Each CDR3 is given with its conserved first and last residue. The order of the fields is D gene, V gene, clone size, J gene, CDR3 DNA, CDR3 protein. The D gene is left open where the match is weak. Clone size appears in some rows only: once, few, many, or a class for an expanded clone.

d_call: TRBD2
v_call: TRBV7-2
clone_size: NA
j_call: TRBJ2-7
cdr3_nt: TGTGCCAGCAGCTTAGGGGGGACTAGCGGGATCTACGAGCAGTACTTC
cdr3_aa: CASSLGGTSGIYEQYF

d_call: NA
v_call: TRBV6-5
clone_size: NA
j_call: TRBJ2-3
cdr3_nt: TGTGCCAGCAGTTACTCGACAGTGACAGTCACAGATACGCAGTATTTT
cdr3_aa: CASSYSTVTVTDTQYF

d_call: NA
v_call: TRBV20-1
clone_size: many
j_call: TRBJ1-5
cdr3_nt: TGCAGTGCTACCGGGGTAGGCCAGCCCCAGCATTTT
cdr3_aa: CSATGVGQPQHF

d_call: NA
v_call: TRBV15
clone_size: NA
j_call: TRBJ2-7
cdr3_nt: TGTGCCACCAGCAGAGAGAGGGACGGGACCTACGAGCAGTACTTC
cdr3_aa: CATSRERDGTYEQYF

d_call: TRBD2
v_call: TRBV29-1
clone_size: many
j_call: TRBJ2-1
cdr3_nt: TGCAGCGGGCCTAGCGGGAGATGGAATGAGCAGTTCTTC
cdr3_aa: CSGPSGRWNEQFF

d_call: TRBD2
v_call: TRBV28
clone_size: NA
j_call: TRBJ2-7
cdr3_nt: TGTGCCAGCAGCCAAACCGGGACTAGCTCCCCCGAGCAGTACTTC
cdr3_aa: CASSQTGTSSPEQYF

d_call: TRBD2
v_call: TRBV11-1
clone_size: few
j_call: TRBJ2-4
cdr3_nt: TGTGCCAGCAGCCAACCCGGGACTAGGGACCTAGCCAAAAACATTCAGTACTTC
cdr3_aa: CASSQPGTRDLAKNIQYF

d_call: NA
v_call: TRBV11-2
clone_size: many
j_call: TRBJ2-5
cdr3_nt: TGTGCCAGCAGCTTTCTGCGAGAGACCCAGTACTTC
cdr3_aa: CASSFLRETQYF

d_call: TRBD2
v_call: TRBV6-1
clone_size: many
j_call: TRBJ2-1
cdr3_nt: TGTGCCAGCAGCCTCGAGAGGGGAGGGCTCCCGTCATACAATGAGCAGTTCTTC
cdr3_aa: CASSLERGGLPSYNEQFF

d_call: TRBD1
v_call: TRBV20-1
clone_size: few
j_call: TRBJ1-6
cdr3_nt: TGCAGTGCCGGTCCGGGACAGCCCCAACTCAACGTGGGCTCTAATTCACCCCTCCACTTT
cdr3_aa: CSAGPGQPQLNVGSNSPLHF

d_call: TRBD1
v_call: TRBV28
clone_size: many
j_call: TRBJ1-5
cdr3_nt: TGTGCCAGCAGTTTTAAGGTGTTCGGACAGGTCCTTTATAGCAATCAGCCCCAGCATTTT
cdr3_aa: CASSFKVFGQVLYSNQPQHF

d_call: TRBD2
v_call: TRBV9
clone_size: many
j_call: TRBJ2-1
cdr3_nt: TGTGCCAGCAGCGTCCGGACTAGCTCTAGTGAGCAGTTCTTC
cdr3_aa: CASSVRTSSSEQFF

d_call: TRBD1
v_call: TRBV29-1
clone_size: many
j_call: TRBJ2-5
cdr3_nt: TGCAGCGTACAGGGGAACATCGGGGAGACCCAGTACTTC
cdr3_aa: CSVQGNIGETQYF

d_call: TRBD2
v_call: TRBV29-1
clone_size: many
j_call: TRBJ2-3
cdr3_nt: TGCAGCGTTGCAGCCGGGACTAGCGGGCCCACAGATACGCAGTATTTT
cdr3_aa: CSVAAGTSGPTDTQYF

d_call: NA
v_call: TRBV19
clone_size: many
j_call: TRBJ2-6
cdr3_nt: TGTGCCAGTAGTATAGGCGGCTCTGGGGCCAACGTCCTGACTTTC
cdr3_aa: CASSIGGSGANVLTF

d_call: TRBD2
v_call: TRBV14
clone_size: NA
j_call: TRBJ2-2
cdr3_nt: TGTGCCAGCAGCCTCCGACTAGCGGGAGCGATCGGGGAGCTGTTTTTT
cdr3_aa: CASSLRLAGAIGELFF